This TCR beta chain comes out of a study of chemoradiotherapy in HPV16-positive cancers. Regarding the study as a whole: HPV-responsive T-cell expansion during chemoradiotherapy was linked to improved recurrence-free survival in HPV16-positive patients. Candidate HPV-specific clones and E7-related TCR motifs grew in tumor during treatment. HPV-specific T cells were functionally defined from only a couple of HPV16-positive patients.

Germline-derived CDR1 and CDR2 are SGDLS and YYNGEE. The CDR3 totals 15 residues. Trimming pared 0 bases from V and 1 base from J, leaving 10 bases between. Over chemoradiotherapy, repertoires were sampled more than once. A word on this clone: Its antigen remains unidentified.

The data were produced by immunoSEQ multiplex PCR, yet TCRdb's version contains in-frame clones alone and is incomplete. Of some 34,000 clones listed, around 92% are singletons. The sample consisted of blood, taken from a patient who underwent chemoradiotherapy. The J gene is TRBJ1-1, the V gene TRBV9; TRBD1 might be the D (5 bases). The receptor's source is a human donor with HPV-associated anogenital cancer. This chain's CDR3 is CASSVVGQGNTEAFF. Written as DNA, the CDR3 is TGTGCCAGCAGCGTAGTGGGCCAGGGGAACACTGAAGCTTTCTTT.